Sequencing of this TCR beta chain was carried out in a study of CD8 T cells in Susac syndrome. The CDR3 is made up of 15 amino acids. The V end was cut by 1 base, the J end by 1 base, with 11 bases between. RNA in amounts of roughly 0.45 to 1 ug was reverse transcribed with random hexamers. TCRdb ran MiXCR on the immunoSEQ multiplex PCR reads and lists one entry per CDR3 protein. The data contain approximately 180,000 distinct CDR3 sequences, nearly 97% of them singletons. The sequence was obtained from a human donor with multiple sclerosis. Sequencing used CD4+ T cells from PBMCs. The chain is built from TRBV12-3 or TRBV12-4 and TRBJ2-7; no firm D call. The CDR3 bases are TGTGCCAGCAGTTTAGGGGAAGTCGGGTCCTACGAGCAGTACTTC. Translation: CASSLGEVGSYEQYF.